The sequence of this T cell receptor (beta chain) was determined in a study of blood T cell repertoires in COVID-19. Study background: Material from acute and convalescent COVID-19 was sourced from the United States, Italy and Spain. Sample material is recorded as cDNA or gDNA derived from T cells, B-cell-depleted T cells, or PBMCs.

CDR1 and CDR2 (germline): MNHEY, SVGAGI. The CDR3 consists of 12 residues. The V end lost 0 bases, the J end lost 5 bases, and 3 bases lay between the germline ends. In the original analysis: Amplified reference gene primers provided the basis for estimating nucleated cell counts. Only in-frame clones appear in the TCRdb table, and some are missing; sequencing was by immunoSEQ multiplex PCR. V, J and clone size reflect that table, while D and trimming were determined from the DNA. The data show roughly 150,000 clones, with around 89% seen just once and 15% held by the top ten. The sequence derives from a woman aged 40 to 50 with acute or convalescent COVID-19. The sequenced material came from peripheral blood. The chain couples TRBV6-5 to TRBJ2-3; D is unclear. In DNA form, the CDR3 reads TGTGCCAGCAGTTACTCCGGAGATACGCAGTATTTT. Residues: CASSYSGDTQYF.